This T cell receptor (beta chain) was identified in a study of post-analysis software for immune sequencing data. Comment on this clonotype: The target antigen is unknown.

Built from TCR beta cDNA, the libraries had unique molecular identifiers in them. Each CDR3 protein is one row after TCRdb ran MiXCR on the PCR reads. The sample includes about 820,000 distinct CDR3 sequences, roughly 50% seen only once; the top ten take 4.6%. V was clipped by 5 bases and J by 7 bases, with 12 bases between them. This CDR3 has 13 amino acids. Study outcomes and limitations: A significant reduction in normalized Chao1 diversity was observed in multiple sclerosis patients versus controls. Higher frequency in patients than in controls was seen for a handful of TRBV segments, with TRBV5-6, TRBV5-1 and TRBV20-1 among them.

The chain carries TRBV12-3 or TRBV12-4 and TRBJ2-4; no firm D call. Material: blood. The source of this sequence is a girl aged 10-17 years with multiple sclerosis. As DNA, the CDR3 is TGTGCCAGCAGTCTAGAAACGGGTAACATTCAGTACTTC. As protein: CASSLETGNIQYF.